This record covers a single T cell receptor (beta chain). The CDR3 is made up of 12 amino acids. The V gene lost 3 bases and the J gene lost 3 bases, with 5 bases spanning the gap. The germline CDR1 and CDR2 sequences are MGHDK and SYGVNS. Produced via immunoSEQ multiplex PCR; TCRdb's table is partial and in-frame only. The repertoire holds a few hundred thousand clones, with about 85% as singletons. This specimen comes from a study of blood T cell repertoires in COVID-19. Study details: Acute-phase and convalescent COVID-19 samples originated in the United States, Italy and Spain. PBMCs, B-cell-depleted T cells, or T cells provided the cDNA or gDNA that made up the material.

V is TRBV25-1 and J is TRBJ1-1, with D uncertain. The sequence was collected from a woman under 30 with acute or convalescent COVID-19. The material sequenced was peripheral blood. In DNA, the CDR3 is TGTGCCAGCAGTGACAGTTACACTGAAGCTTTCTTT. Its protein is CASSDSYTEAFF.